This TCR beta chain was sequenced in a study of blood T cells in healthy people across ages. Note on this clonotype: One junction end does not reproduce the germline sequence, and a read error may be involved.

CDR1 and CDR2 from the germline V gene are SGHAT and FQNNGV. The CDR3 is 16 residues long. Next came a second PCR, run for about 7 to 12 cycles, which used a sample-barcoded 5' primer along with a J-beta primer mix. TCRdb re-called the 5' RACE reads with MiXCR, one entry per CDR3 protein. This sample has 910,000 or so distinct CDR3 sequences, with about 51% found just once. The amount of total RNA extracted per sample was at least 5 micrograms. Sequenced: blood. V usage is TRBV11-2 and J usage is TRBJ2-6, with a possible D match to TRBD1 (5 bases). This TCR was sampled from a woman in her fifties or sixties in good health. CDR3 loop: CASSLGYDSGASVLTF. The CDR3 nucleotides read TGTGCCAGCAGCTTAGGTTACGACTCTGGGGCCAGCGTCCTGACTTTC.